The T cell receptor (beta chain) described here comes from a study of shared clonotypes between healthy human individuals. Study-level findings and limits: When compared with the clonotypes that were shared by all four sorted-subset donors, the non-shared clonotypes turned out to have lower generation probabilities. Sharing across a handful of donors was seen in roughly 5% of naive CD4 clonotypes.

Comment on this clone: Antigen unknown.

This CDR3 comprises 15 residues. Per the germline V gene, CDR1 is SGHVS and CDR2 is FNYEAQ. Trimming shortened V by 5 bases and J by 2 bases, and 16 bases separated the two germline ends. This table comes from immunoSEQ multiplex PCR, and its TCRdb copy is limited to in-frame clones, with some not included. The sample gives about 690,000 clones, about 90% of which show up once; 34% is in the top ten. The receptor was isolated from a man aged 18 to 30 in good health. Some clones in this sample may be carry-over from other donors' samples. The sample comprised memory CD8+ T cells from PBMCs. Documented subset: CD45RO+ cells pooled with CCR7-negative TemRA cells. V and J are TRBV7-6 and TRBJ2-7; possibly TRBD2 for D (7 bases). CDR3: CASSVGGGITYEQYF. Written as DNA, the CDR3 is TGTGCCAGCAGCGTAGGGGGGGGTATCACCTACGAGCAGTACTTC.